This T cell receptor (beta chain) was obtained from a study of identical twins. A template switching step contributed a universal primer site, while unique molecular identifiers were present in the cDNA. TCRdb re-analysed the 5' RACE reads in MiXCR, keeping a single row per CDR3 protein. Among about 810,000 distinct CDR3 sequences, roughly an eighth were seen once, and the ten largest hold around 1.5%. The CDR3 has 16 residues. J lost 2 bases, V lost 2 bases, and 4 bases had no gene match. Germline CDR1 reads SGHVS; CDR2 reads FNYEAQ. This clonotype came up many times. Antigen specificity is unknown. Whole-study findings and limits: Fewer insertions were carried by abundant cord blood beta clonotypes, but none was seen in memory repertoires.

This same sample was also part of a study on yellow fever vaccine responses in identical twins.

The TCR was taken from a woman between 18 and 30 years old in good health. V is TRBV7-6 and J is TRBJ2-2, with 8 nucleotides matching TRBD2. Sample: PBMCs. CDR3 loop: CASSLLLAENTGELFF. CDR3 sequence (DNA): TGTGCCAGCAGCTTACTACTAGCGGAAAACACCGGGGAGCTGTTTTTT.